The sequence of this T cell receptor (beta chain) was determined in a study of molecular identifiers for immune sequencing clone quantification. Germline V CDR1 and CDR2: SGHRS, YFSETQ. V dropped 3 bases and J dropped 7 bases, with 13 bases sitting between them. CDR3 length: 13 residues. One entry per CDR3 protein, called by TCRdb with MiXCR from the PCR reads. The profile shows 62,000 or so distinct CDR3 sequences, 15% to 20% of them singletons. About this clonotype: This clone may be a read error of a much larger clone one base away.

V is TRBV5-1 and J is TRBJ1-1, with a possible D match to TRBD1 (6 bases). The sample was naive CD8+ T cells from blood, with Jurkat cell RNA spiked in. Subset meaning: FACS-sorted CD8+CD4-CCR7+CD45RA+ naive T cells. The source is a human donor in good health. Some libraries in this study had Jurkat cell RNA spiked in. Written as DNA, the CDR3 is TGCGCCAGCAGCTCAAAGACAGGCTATGAAGCTTTCTTT. Residues: CASSSKTGYEAFF.